These 11 T cell receptor beta chains were all obtained from the same sample, sequenced in a study of T cell changes during pregnancy in multiple sclerosis. Only in-frame clones appear in the TCRdb table, and some are missing; sequencing was by immunoSEQ multiplex PCR. The sample lists 55,000 or so clones, about 90% seen once, with 0.5% to 0.6% in the top ten. Sequences were derived from CD4+ T cells from peripheral blood mononuclear cells, sampled in the first trimester of pregnancy. The receptors were sampled from a female donor with multiple sclerosis, enrolled in a pregnancy study.

This chain joins TRBV30 and TRBJ1-3, with D perhaps matching TRBD1 (5 bases). The CDR3 has 16 residues. Trimming cost V 4 bases and J 0 bases, with 16 bases left between them. Germline V gene lookup returns CDR1 GTSNPN and CDR2 SVGIG (reference sequence). The DNA for the CDR3 is TGTGCCTGGACGGGGGACGGCTCCTTCTCTGGAAACACCATATATTTT. Its protein product is CAWTGDGSFSGNTIYF.

The chain joins TRBV7-9 to TRBJ1-1; 8 bases align to TRBD1. The junction had 5 bases not matched to a gene; V was cut back by 3 bases and J by 5 bases. The CDR3 extends over 14 amino acids. Per germline, CDR1 SEHNR and CDR2 FQNEAQ (reference sequence). CDR3: CASSFTTGGTEAFF. The CDR3, as DNA: TGTGCCAGCAGCTTCACAACAGGGGGGACTGAAGCTTTCTTT.

The chain employs TRBV6-1 and TRBJ1-5, with no clear D. Between the trimmed V and J ends, which lost 7 bases and 0 bases, there was a span of 7 bases. The CDR3 loop spans 13 amino acids. Germline V gene lookup returns CDR1 MNHNS and CDR2 SASEGT. CDR3 nucleotides: TGTGCCAGCACGGAGTTTAGCAATCAGCCCCAGCATTTT. Residues: CASTEFSNQPQHF.

The chain employs TRBV18 and TRBJ2-7, with TRBD1 identical over 10 bases. Losses at the gene ends were 1 base for V and 2 bases for J; bases not matched to a gene: 8. CDR1 KGHSH and CDR2 LQKENI come from the germline V gene. CDR3 size: 17 residues. CDR3: CASSPRFLGQGAYEQYF. The CDR3 bases are TGTGCCAGCTCACCACGGTTTCTAGGACAGGGGGCCTACGAGCAGTACTTC.

This chain uses TRBV4-2 with TRBJ1-1, with D possibly matching TRBD1 (5 bases). Per germline, CDR1 LGHNA and CDR2 YNFKEQ. The CDR3 is made up of 13 amino acids. V shed 1 base and J shed 7 bases, with 10 bases lying between them. Written as DNA, the CDR3 is TGTGCCAGCAGCCAAGTGGACACAGTTGAAGCTTTCTTT. It is translated as CASSQVDTVEAFF.

The J gene is TRBJ2-3, the V gene TRBV14; D is unresolved. Germline CDR1 and CDR2: SGHDN and FVKESK. V was shortened by 1 base and J by 2 bases, with 16 bases between the two germline ends. CDR3 length equals 17 residues. CDR3 sequence (DNA): TGTGCCAGCAGCCAAGGATCTTACGGGTTTAACACAGATACGCAGTATTTT. Translated: CASSQGSYGFNTDTQYF.

The chain recombines TRBV30 with TRBJ1-5, with unresolved D. CDR1 is GTSNPN and CDR2 is SVGIG in the germline V gene (reference sequence). Trimming shortened V by 1 base and J by 2 bases, and 6 bases separated the two germline ends. There are 13 residues in the CDR3. The CDR3 DNA follows: TGTGCCTGGAGTGCCCAGGGCAATCAGCCCCAGCATTTT. It codes for CAWSAQGNQPQHF.

The chain links TRBV2 to TRBJ2-3; 9 nucleotides line up with TRBD1. With V trimmed by 6 bases and J by 4 bases, 14 bases remained unmatched. The CDR3 consists of 17 residues. Germline lookup yields CDR1 SNHLY and CDR2 FYNNEI. As DNA, the CDR3 is TGTGCCAGCAGGCCGGGACAGGGACGTGATGGAGCAGATACGCAGTATTTT. It translates to CASRPGQGRDGADTQYF.

The rearrangement uses TRBV5-6 and TRBJ2-5; D remains unclear. V lost 4 bases to trimming and J lost 0 bases, with 7 bases between them. Germline V gene lookup returns CDR1 SGHDT and CDR2 YYEEEE. CDR3 length equals 13 residues. The CDR3 sequence: CASSPQYQETQYF. Written as DNA, the CDR3 is TGTGCCAGCAGCCCCCAGTACCAAGAGACCCAGTACTTC.

On this clone itself: This specimen includes other DNA sequences encoding the same CDR3. The gene calls are TRBV5-1 and TRBJ2-7, with no clear D. V lost 1 base and J 0 bases, leaving 5 bases between the germline ends. Looked up from germline, CDR1 is SGHRS and CDR2 is YFSETQ. This CDR3 is 13 amino acids long. Written as DNA, the CDR3 is TGCGCCAGCAGCTTGCTCAGCTCCTACGAGCAGTACTTC. This encodes CASSLLSSYEQYF.

The table lists this clone with a count of one. The chain carries TRBV7-8 and TRBJ2-1; 10 bases line up with TRBD2. J was trimmed by 6 bases and V by 4 bases; bases with no gene match: 6. The V gene's germline CDR1 is SGHVS and CDR2 FQNEAQ. This CDR3 has 15 residues. For the CDR3, the DNA is TGTGCCAGCAGCTCGCTAGCGGGGGCCGCCAATGAGCAGTTCTTC. It encodes CASSSLAGAANEQFF.